This record covers a single T cell receptor (beta chain). The antigen is unknown. This record comes from a study of a mutant IDH1 vaccine in newly diagnosed glioma. Study as a whole: Eight vaccine injections were given to patients in weeks 1, 3, 5, 7, 11, 15, 19 and 23. Treated patients showed a male proportion of roughly 60%, a female proportion of roughly 38%, and a mean age of around 40 years. Prior therapy was radiotherapy, temozolomide, or both; most received both.

CDR1 and CDR2 (germline): SQVTM, ANQGSEA. V shed 3 bases and J shed 1 base, with 12 bases lying between them. The CDR3 contains 14 residues. TCRdb keeps only in-frame clones here, not all; method: immunoSEQ multiplex PCR. The sample lists about 60,000 clones, around 84% occurring once. Time point indicated: week 5, during vaccination. What each vaccine dose contained was 300 ug of mutant IDH1 20-mer peptide, accompanied by topical imiquimod. Patients carried new grade 3 or 4 IDH1-mutant astrocytomas lacking nuclear ATRX. The V gene is TRBV29-1, the J gene TRBJ1-1; D call uncertain. The source was PBMCs, collected from a glioma patient whose treatment included an IDH1 peptide vaccine. The source of this sequence is a woman in her 50s with glioma. CDR3 amino acids: CSVDYVGENTEAFF. In nucleotides, the CDR3 is TGCAGCGTTGATTATGTCGGGGAGAACACTGAAGCTTTCTTT.